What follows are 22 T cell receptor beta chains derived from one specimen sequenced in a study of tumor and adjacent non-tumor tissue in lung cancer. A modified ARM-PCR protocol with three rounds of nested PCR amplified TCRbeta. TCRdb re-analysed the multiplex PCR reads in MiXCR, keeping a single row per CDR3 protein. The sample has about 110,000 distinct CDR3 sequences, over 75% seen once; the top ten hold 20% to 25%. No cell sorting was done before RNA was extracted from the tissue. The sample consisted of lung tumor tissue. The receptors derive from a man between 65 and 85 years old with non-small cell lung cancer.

The CDR3 reads CASSFPSGRGTDRQYF. In DNA, the CDR3 is TGTGCCAGCAGTTTCCCCAGCGGGAGAGGAACAGATAGGCAATATTTT. This sequence joins TRBV28 and TRBJ2-3; 8 bases line up with TRBD2. With 3 bases clipped from V and 15 bases from J, the junction kept 20 bases outside the gene matches. Germline loops: CDR1 MDHEN, CDR2 SYDVKM. The CDR3 spans 16 residues.

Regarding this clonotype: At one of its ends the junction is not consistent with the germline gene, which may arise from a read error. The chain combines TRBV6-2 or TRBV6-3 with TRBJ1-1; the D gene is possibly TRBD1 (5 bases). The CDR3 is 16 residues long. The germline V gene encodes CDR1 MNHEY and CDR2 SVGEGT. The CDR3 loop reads CASSSSPGARGTEAFF. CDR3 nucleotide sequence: TGTGCCAGCAGTTCCAGTCCCGGGGCAAGAGGGACTGAAGCTTTCTTC.

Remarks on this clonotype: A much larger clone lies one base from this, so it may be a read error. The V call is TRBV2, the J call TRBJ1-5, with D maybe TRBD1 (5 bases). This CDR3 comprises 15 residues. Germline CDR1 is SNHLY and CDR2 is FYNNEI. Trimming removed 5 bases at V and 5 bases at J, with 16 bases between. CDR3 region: CASSMRGTQYQPQHF. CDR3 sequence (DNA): TGTGCCAGCAGTATGAGGGGCACTCAGTATCAGCCCCAGCATTTT.

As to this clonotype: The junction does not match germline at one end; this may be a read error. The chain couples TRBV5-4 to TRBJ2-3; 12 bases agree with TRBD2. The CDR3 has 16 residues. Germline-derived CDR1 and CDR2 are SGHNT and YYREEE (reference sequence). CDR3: CASSPTSGRGTDTHHF. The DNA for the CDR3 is TGTGCCAGCAGTCCGACTAGCGGGAGAGGGACAGATACACACCATTTT. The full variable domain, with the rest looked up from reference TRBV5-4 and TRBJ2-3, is ETGVTQSPTHLIKTRGQQVTLRCSSQSGHNTVSWYQQALGQGPQFIFQYYREEENGRGNFPPRFSGLQFPNYSSELNVNALELDDSALYLCASSPTSGRGTDTHHFGPGTRLTVL.

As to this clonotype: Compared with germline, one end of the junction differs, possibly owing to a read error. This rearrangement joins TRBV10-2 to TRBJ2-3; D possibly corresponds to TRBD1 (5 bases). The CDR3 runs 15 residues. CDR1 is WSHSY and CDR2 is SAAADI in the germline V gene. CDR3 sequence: CASSERGRNTDTEYF. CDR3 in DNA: TGCGCCAGCAGTGAGAGGGGCAGGAACACAGATACGGAGTATTTT.

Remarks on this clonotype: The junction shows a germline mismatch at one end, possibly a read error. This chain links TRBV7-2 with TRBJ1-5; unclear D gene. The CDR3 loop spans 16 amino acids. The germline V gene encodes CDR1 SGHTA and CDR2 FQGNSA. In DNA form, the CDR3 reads TGTGTCAGCAGCTTATACTTCGTGGAGGGCAATCAGCCCCAGCATTTT. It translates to CVSSLYFVEGNQPQHF.

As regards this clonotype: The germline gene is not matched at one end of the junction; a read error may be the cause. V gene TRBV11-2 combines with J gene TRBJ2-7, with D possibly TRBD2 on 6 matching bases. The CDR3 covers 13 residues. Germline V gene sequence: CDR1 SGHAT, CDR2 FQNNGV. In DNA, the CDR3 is TGTGCCAGCAGTTTAGCGGTAGCTCTCGTGCAGTACTTC. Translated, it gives CASSLAVALVQYF.

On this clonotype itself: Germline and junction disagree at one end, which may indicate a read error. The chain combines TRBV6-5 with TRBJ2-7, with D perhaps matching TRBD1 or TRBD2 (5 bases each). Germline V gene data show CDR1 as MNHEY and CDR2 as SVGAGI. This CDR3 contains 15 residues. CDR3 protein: CASSNSGPRGYEHYF. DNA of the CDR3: TGTGCTAGCAGTAATTCCGGGCCCCGGGGCTACGAGCACTACTTC.

The CDR3 nucleotides are TGTGCCAGTAGGCAGGGACAGGTGGACAATCAGCCCCAGCATTTT. This sequence encodes CASRQGQVDNQPQHF. This chain joins TRBV19 and TRBJ1-5, with 8 bases fitting TRBD1. CDR1 and CDR2 (germline): LNHDA, SQIVND (reference sequence). V lost 6 bases to trimming and J lost 3 bases; unmatched junction nucleotides: 7. CDR3 length: 15 amino acids. The variable domain in full, completed from reference TRBV19 and TRBJ1-5, reads DGGITQSPKYLFRKEGQNVTLSCEQNLNHDAMYWYRQDPGQGLRLIYYSQIVNDFQKGDIAEGYSVSREKKESFPLTVTSAQKNPTAFYLCASRQGQVDNQPQHFGDGTRLSIL.

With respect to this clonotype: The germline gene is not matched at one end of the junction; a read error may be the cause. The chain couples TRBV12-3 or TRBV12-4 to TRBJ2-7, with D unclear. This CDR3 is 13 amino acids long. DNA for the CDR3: TGTGCCAGCAGTCCCCCGAACTCCTACGAGCAATACTTC. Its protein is CASSPPNSYEQYF.

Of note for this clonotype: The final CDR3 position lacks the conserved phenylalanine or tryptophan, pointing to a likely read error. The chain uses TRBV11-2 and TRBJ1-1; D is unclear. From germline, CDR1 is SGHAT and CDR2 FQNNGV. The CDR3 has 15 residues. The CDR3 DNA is TGTGTCAGCGGCTCCGCCAATTCAAGGAACACTGAAGCTTTCCTT. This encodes CVSGSANSRNTEAFL.

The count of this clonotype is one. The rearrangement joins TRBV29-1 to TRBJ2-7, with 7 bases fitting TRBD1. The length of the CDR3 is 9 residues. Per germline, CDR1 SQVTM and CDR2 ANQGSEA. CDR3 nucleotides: TGCAGACCCGGGACAGCGCAGTACTTC. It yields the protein CRPGTAQYF.

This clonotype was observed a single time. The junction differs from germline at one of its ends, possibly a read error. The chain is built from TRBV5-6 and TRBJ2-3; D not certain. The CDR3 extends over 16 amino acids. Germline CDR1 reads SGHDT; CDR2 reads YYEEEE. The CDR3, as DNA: TGTGCCAGCAGCTTGGTCGCGCTGGCGAGCACAGATATGCAGTATTTT. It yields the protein CASSLVALASTDMQYF.

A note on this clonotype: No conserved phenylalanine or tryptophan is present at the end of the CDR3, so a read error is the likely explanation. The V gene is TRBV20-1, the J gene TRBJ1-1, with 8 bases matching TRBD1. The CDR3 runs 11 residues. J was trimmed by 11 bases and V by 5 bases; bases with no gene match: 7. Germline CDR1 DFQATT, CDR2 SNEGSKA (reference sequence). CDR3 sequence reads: CSARTGCRAFV. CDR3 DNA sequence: TGCAGTGCTCGGACAGGGTGCAGGGCTTTCGTT.

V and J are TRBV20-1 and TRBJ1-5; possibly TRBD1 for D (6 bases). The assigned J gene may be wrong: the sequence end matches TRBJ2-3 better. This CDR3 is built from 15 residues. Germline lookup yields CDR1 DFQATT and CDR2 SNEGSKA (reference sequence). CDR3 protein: CSASFRGRGYQPQYF. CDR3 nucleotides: TGCAGTGCTAGCTTCCGGGGCAGGGGATACCAGCCCCAGTATTTT.

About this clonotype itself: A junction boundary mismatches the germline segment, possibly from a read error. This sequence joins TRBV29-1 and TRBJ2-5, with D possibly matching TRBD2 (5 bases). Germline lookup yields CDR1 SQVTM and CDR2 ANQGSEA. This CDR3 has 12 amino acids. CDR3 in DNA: TGTAGCGTTGAGTCCGGAGCGGAGACCCATTACTTC. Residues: CSVESGAETHYF.

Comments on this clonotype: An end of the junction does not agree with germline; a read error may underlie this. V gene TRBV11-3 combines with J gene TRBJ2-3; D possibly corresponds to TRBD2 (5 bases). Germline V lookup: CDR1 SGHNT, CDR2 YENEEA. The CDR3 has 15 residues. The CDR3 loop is CTSIRREVSTDAQYF. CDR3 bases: TGTACCAGCATCCGTCGGGAAGTAAGCACAGATGCGCAGTATTTT.

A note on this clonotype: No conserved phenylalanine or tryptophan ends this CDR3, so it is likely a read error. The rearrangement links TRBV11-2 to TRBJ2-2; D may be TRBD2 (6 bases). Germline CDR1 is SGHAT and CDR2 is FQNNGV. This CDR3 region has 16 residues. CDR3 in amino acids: CASRLVGTGVAGELFL. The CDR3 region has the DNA TGTGCTAGCAGATTAGTGGGCACGGGGGTTGCTGGGGAGCTGTTTCTT.

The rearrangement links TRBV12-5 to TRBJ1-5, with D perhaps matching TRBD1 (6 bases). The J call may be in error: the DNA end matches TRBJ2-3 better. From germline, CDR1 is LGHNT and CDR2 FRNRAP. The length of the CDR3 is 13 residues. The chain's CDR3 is CASSPDRNQPQYF. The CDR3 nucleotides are TGTGCTAGTAGCCCAGACAGGAATCAGCCCCAGTATTTT.

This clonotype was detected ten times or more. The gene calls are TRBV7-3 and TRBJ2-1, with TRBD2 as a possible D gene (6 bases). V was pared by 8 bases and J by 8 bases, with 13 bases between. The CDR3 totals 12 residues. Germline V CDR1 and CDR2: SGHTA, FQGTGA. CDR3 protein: CASWGVKDEQFF. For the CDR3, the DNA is TGTGCCAGCTGGGGGGTTAAGGATGAGCAGTTCTTC.

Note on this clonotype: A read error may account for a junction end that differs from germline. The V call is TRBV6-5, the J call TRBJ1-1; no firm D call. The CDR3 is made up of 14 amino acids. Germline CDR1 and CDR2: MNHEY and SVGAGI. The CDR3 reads CATSCSAARTEAFF. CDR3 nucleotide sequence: TGTGCCACCAGTTGCAGCGCCGCGAGGACTGAAGCTTTCTTT.

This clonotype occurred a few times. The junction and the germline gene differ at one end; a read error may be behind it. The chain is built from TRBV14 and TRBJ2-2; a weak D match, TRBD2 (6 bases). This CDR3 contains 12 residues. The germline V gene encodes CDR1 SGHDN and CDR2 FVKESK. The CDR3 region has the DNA TGTGTCAGCAGCCTTCGCGGCGGGGAGTTGTTTTTT. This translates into CVSSLRGGELFF. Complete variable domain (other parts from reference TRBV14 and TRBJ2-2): EAGVTQFPSHSVIEKGQTVTLRCDPISGHDNLYWYRRVMGKEIKFLLHFVKESKQDESGMPNNRFLAERTGGTYSTLKVQPAELEDSGVYFCVSSLRGGELFFGEGSRLTVL.